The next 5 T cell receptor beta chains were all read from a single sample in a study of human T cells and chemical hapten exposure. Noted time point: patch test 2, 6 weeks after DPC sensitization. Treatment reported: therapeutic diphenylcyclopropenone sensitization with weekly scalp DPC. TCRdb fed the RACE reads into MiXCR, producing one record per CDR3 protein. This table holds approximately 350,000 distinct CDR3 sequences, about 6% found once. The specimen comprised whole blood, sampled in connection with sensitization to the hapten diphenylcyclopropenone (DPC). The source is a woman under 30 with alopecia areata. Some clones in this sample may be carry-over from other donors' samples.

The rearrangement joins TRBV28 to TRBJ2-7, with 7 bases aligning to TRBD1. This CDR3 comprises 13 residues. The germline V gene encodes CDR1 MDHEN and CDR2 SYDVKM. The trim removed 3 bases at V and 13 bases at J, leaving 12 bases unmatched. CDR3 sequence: CASSFPRTGGSYF. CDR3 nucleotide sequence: TGTGCCAGCAGTTTCCCTAGGACAGGCGGCAGCTACTTC.

CDR3 nucleotides: TGCGCCAGCAGCTTGAAGACCGGCACGGAAAAACTGTTTTTT. It translates to CASSLKTGTEKLFF. The chain employs TRBV5-1 and TRBJ1-4, with D unresolved. The CDR3 has 14 residues. Trimming took 1 base from V and 8 from J, leaving 12 bases between them. The germline CDR1 and CDR2 sequences are SGHRS and YFSETQ.

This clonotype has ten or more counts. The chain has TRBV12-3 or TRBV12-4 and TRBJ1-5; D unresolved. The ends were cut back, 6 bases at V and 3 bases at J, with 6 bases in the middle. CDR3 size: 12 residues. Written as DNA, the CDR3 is TGTGCCAGCAGACCCGACAATCAGCCCCAGCATTTT. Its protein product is CASRPDNQPQHF.

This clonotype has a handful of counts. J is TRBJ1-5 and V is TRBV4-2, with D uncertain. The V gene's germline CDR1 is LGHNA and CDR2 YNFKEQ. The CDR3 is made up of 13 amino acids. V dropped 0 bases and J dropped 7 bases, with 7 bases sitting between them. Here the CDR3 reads CASSQDSQQPQHF. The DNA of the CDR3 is TGTGCCAGCAGCCAAGATAGTCAACAGCCCCAGCATTTT.

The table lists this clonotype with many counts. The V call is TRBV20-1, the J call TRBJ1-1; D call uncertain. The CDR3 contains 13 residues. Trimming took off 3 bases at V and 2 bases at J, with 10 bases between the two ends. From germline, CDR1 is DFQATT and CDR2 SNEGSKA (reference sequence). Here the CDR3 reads CSARRQENTEAFF. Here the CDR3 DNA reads TGCAGTGCTAGGCGTCAGGAAAACACTGAAGCTTTCTTT.